Reported below is one T cell receptor beta chain. This clone was counted between two and nine times. The antigen it recognizes is unknown. Nothing much larger sits one base from this clone, and base qualities are not available. The record originates from a study of blood T cell repertoires in COVID-19 (dated by TCRdb to about 2020). A note on the overall study: Samples from collaborators originated in the United States, Italy and Spain and spanned both the acute and convalescent phases of COVID-19. The material from the prospective study consisted of cDNA or gDNA derived from T cells, B-cell-depleted T cells, or PBMCs. The dataset comprised deeply sampled blood TCRbeta repertoires from subjects exposed to, actively infected with, or recovered from COVID-19. The repertoires were made available in a free public database intended to serve as a resource for research on the immune response to SARS-CoV-2. Samples came from the ongoing ImmuneRACE study (first 160 participants) plus 1,254 subjects from 6 global collaborators. Sample metadata almost always included a de-identified subject ID, COVID-19 status, age in years and sex. Where HLA class I and class II types were available, the types were taken from metadata supplied by the sample provider, not from assay-based typing. The investigation overall reported the following: Clinical and demographic metadata were provided uncurated, with the amount varying by source and participant.

TCRbeta CDR3 regions were amplified from genomic DNA by means of the immunoSEQ Assay, a bias-controlled multiplex PCR. Per the source publication's procedure: Within the assay, amplification of reference gene primers was used to estimate how many nucleated cells each sample contained. Sequence reads were collapsed and filtered to measure the absolute abundance of every unique TCRbeta CDR3 rearrangement. For each sample, productive Simpson clonality was calculated by taking the square root of Simpson's diversity index across productive rearrangements. TCRdb holds this immuneACCESS table with in-frame rearrangements only. Some clones are missing; in checked studies, unresolved V genes explain under half, and the rest has no known cause. V and J calls and clone size come straight from that table; D and trimming were deduced from the DNA. For this sample there are roughly 300,000 clones; under 90% appear just once. Together, the top ten hold 2.5% to 3% of the sample.

The CDR3 covers 12 residues, taking in both the cysteine and the phenylalanine. The CDR3 DNA has 36 bases and is translated from base 1. From the germline V gene, CDR1 is SQVTM and CDR2 is ANQGSEA. Ends trimmed: V by 6 bases, J by 3 bases; bases unmatched to a gene: 3. Whole blood was collected in K2EDTA tubes by collaborating institutions according to the institutions' own protocols. For TCRbeta analysis, collaborators shipped samples as frozen whole blood, isolated PBMCs, or DNA extracted from either of those sample types. The V and J genes are TRBV29-1 and TRBJ1-2; the junction holds 8 bases that match TRBD1. The sequencing input was peripheral blood. This clonotype was obtained from a woman aged 60-70 years with active or convalescent COVID-19. DNA sequence: TGCAGCGTCGAACAGGGGGACTATGGCTACACCTTC. Its translation is CSVEQGDYGYTF.